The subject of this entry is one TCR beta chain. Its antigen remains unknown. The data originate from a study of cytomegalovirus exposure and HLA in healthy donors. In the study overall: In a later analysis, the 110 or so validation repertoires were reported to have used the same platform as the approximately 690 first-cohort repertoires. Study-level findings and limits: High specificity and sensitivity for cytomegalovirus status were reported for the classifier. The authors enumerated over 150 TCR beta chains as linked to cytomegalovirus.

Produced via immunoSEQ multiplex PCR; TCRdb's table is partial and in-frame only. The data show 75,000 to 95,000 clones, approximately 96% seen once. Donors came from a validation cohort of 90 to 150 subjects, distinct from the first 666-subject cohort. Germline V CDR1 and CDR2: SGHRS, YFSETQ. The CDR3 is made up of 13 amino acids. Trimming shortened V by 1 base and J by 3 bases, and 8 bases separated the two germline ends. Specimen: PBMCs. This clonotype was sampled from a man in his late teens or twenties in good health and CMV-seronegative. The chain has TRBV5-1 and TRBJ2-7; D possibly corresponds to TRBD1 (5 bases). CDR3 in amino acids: CASSLQGNYEQYF. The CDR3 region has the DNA TGCGCCAGCAGCTTGCAGGGTAACTACGAGCAGTACTTC. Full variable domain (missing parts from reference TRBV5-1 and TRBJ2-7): KAGVTQTPRYLIKTRGQQVTLSCSPISGHRSVSWYQQTPGQGLQFLFEYFSETQRNKGNFPGRFSGRQFSNSRSEMNVSTLELGDSALYLCASSLQGNYEQYFGPGTRLTVT.